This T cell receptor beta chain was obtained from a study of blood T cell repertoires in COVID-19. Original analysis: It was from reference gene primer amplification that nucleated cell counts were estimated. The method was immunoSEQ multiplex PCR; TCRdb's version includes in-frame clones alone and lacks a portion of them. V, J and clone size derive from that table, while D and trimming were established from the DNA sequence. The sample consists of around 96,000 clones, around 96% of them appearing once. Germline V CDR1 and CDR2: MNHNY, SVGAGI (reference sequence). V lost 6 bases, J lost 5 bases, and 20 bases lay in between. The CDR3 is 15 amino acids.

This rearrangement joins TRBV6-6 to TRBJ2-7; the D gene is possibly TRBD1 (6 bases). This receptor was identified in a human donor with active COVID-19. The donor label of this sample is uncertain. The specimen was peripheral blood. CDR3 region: CASRRTPGQNHEQYF. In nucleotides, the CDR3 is TGTGCCAGCAGGAGAACTCCGGGACAAAATCACGAGCAGTACTTC.